This T cell receptor beta chain comes out of a study of blood T cell repertoires in COVID-19. The wider study: The study drew acute and convalescent COVID-19 samples from the United States, Italy and Spain. Sample material is recorded as cDNA or gDNA derived from T cells, B-cell-depleted T cells, or PBMCs.

Germline CDR1 SGHRS, CDR2 YFSETQ. The V gene lost 6 bases and the J gene lost 7 bases, with 17 bases spanning the gap. CDR3 length equals 15 residues. Profiled with immunoSEQ multiplex PCR; TCRdb holds only in-frame clones, not every one. The sample records roughly 88,000 clones, over 75% being singletons. The chain joins TRBV5-1 to TRBJ1-6; D is perhaps TRBD1 (5 bases). The sample consisted of peripheral blood. The sequence came from a woman older than 75 with active or convalescent COVID-19. In nucleotides, the CDR3 is TGCGCCAGCACCTCCTGGGGGACTGAGAATTCACCCCTCCACTTT. The encoded protein is CASTSWGTENSPLHF.